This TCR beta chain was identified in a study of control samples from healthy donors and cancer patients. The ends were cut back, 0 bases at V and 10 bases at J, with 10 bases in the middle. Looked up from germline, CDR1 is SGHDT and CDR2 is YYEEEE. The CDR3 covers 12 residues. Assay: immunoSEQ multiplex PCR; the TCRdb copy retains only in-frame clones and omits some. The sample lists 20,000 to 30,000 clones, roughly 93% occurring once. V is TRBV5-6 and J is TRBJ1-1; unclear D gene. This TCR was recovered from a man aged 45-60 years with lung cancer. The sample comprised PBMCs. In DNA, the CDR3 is TGTGCCAGCAGCTTGGTCGCAGGCGGAGCTTTCTTT. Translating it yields CASSLVAGGAFF.